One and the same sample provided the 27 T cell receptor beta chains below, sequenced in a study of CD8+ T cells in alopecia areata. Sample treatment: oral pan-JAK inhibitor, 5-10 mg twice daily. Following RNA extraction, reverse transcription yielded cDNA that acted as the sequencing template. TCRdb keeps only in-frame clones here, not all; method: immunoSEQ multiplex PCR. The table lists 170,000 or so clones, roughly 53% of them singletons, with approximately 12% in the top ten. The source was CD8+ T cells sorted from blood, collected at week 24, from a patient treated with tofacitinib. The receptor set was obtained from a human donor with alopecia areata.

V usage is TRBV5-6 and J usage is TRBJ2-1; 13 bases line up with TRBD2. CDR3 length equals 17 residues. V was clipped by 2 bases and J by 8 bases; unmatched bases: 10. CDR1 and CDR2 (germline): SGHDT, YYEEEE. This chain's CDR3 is CASSFGLAGDRGHEQFF. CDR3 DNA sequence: TGTGCCAGCAGCTTCGGACTAGCGGGGGATAGGGGCCATGAGCAGTTCTTC.

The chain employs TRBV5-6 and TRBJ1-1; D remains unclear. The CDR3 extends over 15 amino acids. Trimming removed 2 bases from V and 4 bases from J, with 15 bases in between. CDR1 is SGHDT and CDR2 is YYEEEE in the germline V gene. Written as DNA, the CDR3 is TGTGCCAGCAGCTTCGGTCCCACGGAGGGCACTGAAGCTTTCTTT. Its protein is CASSFGPTEGTEAFF. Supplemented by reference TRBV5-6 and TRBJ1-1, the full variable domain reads DAGVTQSPTHLIKTRGQQVTLRCSPKSGHDTVSWYQQALGQGPQFIFQYYEEEERQRGNFPDRFSGHQFPNYSSELNVNALLLGDSALYLCASSFGPTEGTEAFFGQGTRLTVV.

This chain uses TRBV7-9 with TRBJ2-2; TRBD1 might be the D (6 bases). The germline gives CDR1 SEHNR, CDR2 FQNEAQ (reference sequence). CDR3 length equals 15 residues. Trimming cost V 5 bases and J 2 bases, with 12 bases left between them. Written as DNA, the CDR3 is TGTGCCAGCAGCGATTGGGGGCCTAACACCGGGGAGCTGTTTTTT. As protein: CASSDWGPNTGELFF.

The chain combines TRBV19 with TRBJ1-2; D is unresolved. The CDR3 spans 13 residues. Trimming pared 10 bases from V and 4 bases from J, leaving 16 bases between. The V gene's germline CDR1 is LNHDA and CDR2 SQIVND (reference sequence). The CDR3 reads CATRVQDRYGYTF. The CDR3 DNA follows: TGTGCCACTCGAGTTCAGGACCGCTATGGCTACACCTTC.

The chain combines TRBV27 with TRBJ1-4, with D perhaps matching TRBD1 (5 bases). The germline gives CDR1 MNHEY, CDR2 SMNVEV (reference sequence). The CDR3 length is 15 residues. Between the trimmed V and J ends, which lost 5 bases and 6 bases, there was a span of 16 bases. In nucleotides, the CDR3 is TGTGCCAGCAGTCTAACAGGACCGCTTGATGAAAAACTGTTTTTT. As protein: CASSLTGPLDEKLFF.

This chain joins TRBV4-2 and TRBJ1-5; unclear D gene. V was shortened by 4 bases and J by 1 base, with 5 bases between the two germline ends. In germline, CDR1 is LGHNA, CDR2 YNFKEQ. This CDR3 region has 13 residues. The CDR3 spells CASSPTSNQPQHF. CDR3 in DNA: TGTGCCAGCAGCCCTACGAGCAATCAGCCCCAGCATTTT.

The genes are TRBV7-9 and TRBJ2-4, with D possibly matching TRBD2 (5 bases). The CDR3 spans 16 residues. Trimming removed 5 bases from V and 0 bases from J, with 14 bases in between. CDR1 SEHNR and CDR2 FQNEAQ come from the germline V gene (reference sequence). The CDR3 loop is CASSQVSGVAKNIQYF. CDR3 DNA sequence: TGTGCCAGCAGCCAAGTCTCCGGGGTAGCCAAAAACATTCAGTACTTC.

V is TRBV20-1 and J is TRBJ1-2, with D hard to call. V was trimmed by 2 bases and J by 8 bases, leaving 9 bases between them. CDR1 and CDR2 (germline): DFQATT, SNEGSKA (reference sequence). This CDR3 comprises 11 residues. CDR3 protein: CSARREWGYTF. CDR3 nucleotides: TGCAGTGCTAGACGGGAATGGGGCTACACCTTC.

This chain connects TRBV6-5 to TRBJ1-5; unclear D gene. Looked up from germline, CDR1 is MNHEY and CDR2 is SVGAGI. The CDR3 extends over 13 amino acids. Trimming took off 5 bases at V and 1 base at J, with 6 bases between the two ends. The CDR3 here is CASSRRSNQPQHF. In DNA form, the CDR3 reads TGTGCCAGCAGTAGACGGAGCAATCAGCCCCAGCATTTT.

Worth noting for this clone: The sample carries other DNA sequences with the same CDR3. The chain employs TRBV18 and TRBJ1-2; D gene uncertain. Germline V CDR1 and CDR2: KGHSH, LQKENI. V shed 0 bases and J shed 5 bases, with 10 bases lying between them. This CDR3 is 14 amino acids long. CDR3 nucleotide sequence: TGTGCCAGCTCACCACCGACTGAAAGTTATGGCTACACCTTC. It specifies CASSPPTESYGYTF.

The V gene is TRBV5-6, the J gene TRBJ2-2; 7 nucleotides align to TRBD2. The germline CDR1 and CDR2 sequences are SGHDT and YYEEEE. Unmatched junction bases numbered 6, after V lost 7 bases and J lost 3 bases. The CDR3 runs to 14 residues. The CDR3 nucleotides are TGTGCCAGCGTGGGAGGGGCCTACACCGGGGAGCTGTTTTTT. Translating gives CASVGGAYTGELFF.

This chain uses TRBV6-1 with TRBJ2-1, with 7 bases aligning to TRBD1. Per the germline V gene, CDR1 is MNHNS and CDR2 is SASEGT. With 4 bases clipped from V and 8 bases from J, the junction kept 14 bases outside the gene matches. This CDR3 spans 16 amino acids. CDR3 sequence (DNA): TGTGCCAGCAGTGTGACCCCGACAGGGCTTGTGGATGAGCAGTTCTTC. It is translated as CASSVTPTGLVDEQFF.

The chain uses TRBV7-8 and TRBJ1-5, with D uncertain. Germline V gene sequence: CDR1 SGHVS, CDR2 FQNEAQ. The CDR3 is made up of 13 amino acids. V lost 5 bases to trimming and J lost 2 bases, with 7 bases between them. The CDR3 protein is CASSRGGNQPQHF. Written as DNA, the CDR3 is TGTGCCAGCAGCCGCGGGGGCAATCAGCCCCAGCATTTT.

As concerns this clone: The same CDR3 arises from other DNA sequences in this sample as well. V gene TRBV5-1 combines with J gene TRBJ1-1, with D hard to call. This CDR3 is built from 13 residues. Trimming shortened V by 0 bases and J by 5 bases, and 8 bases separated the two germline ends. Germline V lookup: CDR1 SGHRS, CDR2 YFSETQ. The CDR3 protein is CASSLGGRTEAFF. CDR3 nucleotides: TGCGCCAGCAGCTTGGGAGGGAGGACTGAAGCTTTCTTT. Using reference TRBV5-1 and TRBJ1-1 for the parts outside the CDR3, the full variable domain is KAGVTQTPRYLIKTRGQQVTLSCSPISGHRSVSWYQQTPGQGLQFLFEYFSETQRNKGNFPGRFSGRQFSNSRSEMNVSTLELGDSALYLCASSLGGRTEAFFGQGTRLTVV.

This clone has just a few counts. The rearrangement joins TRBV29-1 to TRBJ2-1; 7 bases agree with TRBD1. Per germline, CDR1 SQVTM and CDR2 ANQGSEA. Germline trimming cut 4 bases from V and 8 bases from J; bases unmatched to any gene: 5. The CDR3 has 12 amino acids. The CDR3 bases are TGCAGCGTTGTACAGGGGAACGATGAGCAGTTCTTC. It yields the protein CSVVQGNDEQFF.

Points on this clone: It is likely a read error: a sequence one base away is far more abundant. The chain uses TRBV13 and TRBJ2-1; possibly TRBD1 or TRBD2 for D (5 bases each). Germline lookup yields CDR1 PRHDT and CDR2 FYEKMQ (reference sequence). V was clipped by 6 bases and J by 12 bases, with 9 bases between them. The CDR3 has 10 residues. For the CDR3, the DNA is TGTGCCAGCAGTGGGACGGGGCAGTTCTTC. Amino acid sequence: CASSGTGQFF. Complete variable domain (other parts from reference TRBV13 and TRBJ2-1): AAGVIQSPRHLIKEKRETATLKCYPIPRHDTVYWYQQGPGQDPQFLISFYEKMQSDKGSIPDRFSAQQFSDYHSELNMSSLELGDSALYFCASSGTGQFFGPGTRLTVL.

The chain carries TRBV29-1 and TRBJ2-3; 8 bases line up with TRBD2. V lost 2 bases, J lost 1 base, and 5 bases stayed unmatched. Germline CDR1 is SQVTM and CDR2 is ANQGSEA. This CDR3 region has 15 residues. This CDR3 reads CSVEPSGRRTDTQYF. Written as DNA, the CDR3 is TGCAGCGTTGAACCTAGCGGGCGGCGCACAGATACGCAGTATTTT.

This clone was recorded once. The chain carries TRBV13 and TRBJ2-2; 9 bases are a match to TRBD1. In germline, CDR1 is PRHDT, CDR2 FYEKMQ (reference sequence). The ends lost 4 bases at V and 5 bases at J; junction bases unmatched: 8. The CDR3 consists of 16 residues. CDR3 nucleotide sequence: TGTGCCAGCAGCTCACGGACAGGGGCAGGGACCGGGGAGCTGTTTTTT. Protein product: CASSSRTGAGTGELFF.

As DNA, the CDR3 is TGTGCCAGCAGCCCGGTGTTATACAGGGAGACTGAAGCTTTCTTT. Residues: CASSPVLYRETEAFF. The chain carries TRBV27 and TRBJ1-1; tentative D call: TRBD1 (6 bases). Per the germline V gene, CDR1 is MNHEY and CDR2 is SMNVEV (reference sequence). The CDR3 is 15 residues long. Between the trimmed V and J ends, which lost 6 bases and 5 bases, there was a span of 19 bases.

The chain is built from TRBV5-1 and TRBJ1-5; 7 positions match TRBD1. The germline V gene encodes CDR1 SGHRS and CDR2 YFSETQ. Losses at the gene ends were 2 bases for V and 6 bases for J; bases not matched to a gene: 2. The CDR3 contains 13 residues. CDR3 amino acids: CASSFRGGQPQHF. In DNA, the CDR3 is TGCGCCAGCAGCTTCAGGGGGGGTCAGCCCCAGCATTTT.

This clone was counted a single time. The CDR3 sequence is CASSQELGTGNGYTF. The DNA for the CDR3 is TGTGCCAGCAGCCAAGAGCTCGGGACAGGGAATGGCTACACCTTC. The chain has TRBV4-2 and TRBJ1-2, with 9 bases that match TRBD1. This CDR3 region has 15 residues. The V and J ends lost 0 bases and 6 bases, in that order; junction bases with no gene match: 5. Per germline, CDR1 LGHNA and CDR2 YNFKEQ.

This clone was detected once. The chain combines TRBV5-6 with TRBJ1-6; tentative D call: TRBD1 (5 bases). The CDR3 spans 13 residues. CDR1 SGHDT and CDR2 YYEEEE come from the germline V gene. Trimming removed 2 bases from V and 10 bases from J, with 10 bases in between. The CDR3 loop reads CASSLGAGSPLHF. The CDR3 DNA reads TGTGCCAGCAGCTTAGGGGCTGGGTCACCCCTCCACTTT.

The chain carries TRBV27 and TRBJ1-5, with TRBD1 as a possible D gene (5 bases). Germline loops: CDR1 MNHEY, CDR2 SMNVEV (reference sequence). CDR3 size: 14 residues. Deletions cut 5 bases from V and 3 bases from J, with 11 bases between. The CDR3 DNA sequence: TGTGCCAGCAGTACCTCAGGGATCAATCAGCCCCAGCATTTT. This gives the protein CASSTSGINQPQHF.

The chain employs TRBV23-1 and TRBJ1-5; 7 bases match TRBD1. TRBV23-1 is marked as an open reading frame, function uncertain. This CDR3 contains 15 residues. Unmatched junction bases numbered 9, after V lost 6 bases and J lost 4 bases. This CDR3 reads CASRSYRGRNQPQHF. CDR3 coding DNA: TGCGCCAGCAGGTCATACAGGGGCAGGAATCAGCCCCAGCATTTT.

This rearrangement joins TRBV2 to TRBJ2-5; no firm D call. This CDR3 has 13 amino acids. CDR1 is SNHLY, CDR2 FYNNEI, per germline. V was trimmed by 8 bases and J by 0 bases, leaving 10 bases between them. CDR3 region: CASVAAYQETQYF. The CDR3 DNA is TGTGCCAGCGTGGCGGCGTACCAAGAGACCCAGTACTTC.

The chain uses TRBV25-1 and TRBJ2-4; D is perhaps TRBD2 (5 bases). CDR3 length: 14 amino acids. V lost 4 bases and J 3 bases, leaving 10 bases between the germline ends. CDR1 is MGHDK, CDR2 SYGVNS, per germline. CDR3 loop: CASSAGFGKNIQYF. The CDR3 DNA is TGTGCCAGCAGTGCGGGGTTCGGCAAAAACATTCAGTACTTC.

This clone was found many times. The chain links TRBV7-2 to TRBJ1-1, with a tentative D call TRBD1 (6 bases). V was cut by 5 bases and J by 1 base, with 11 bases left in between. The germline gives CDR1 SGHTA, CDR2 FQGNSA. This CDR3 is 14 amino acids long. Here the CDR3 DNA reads TGTGCCAGCAGCGATGGACAGAAGAACACTGAAGCTTTCTTT. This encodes CASSDGQKNTEAFF.